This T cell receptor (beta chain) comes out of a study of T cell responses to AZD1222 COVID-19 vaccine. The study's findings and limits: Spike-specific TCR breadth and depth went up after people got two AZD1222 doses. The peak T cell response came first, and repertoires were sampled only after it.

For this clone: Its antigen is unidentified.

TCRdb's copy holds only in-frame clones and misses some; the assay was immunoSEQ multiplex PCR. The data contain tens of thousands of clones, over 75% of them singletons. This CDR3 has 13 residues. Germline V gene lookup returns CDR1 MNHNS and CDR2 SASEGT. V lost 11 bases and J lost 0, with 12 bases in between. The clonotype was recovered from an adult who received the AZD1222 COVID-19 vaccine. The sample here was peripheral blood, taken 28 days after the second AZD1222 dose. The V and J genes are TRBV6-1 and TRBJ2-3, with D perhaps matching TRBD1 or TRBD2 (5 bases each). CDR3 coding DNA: TGTGCCGTCGAGGGGTGGAGCACAGATACGCAGTATTTT. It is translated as CAVEGWSTDTQYF.